These 9 T cell receptor beta chains were sequenced from one sample in a study of metastatic and nonmetastatic thyroid tumors. None of the patients had undergone any treatment ahead of thyroid surgery. TCRdb redid the clone calls on the PCR reads using MiXCR. This table holds about 18,000 clones, 30% to 35% found once. The sample comprised tumor tissue. All receptors come from a male donor with papillary thyroid cancer or a benign thyroid nodule (not recorded which). Some clones in this sample may be carry-over from other donors' samples.

In its sample, this clone was seen many times. A much larger clone differs by one base, so this may be a read error. Other nucleotide sequences from this sample produce the same CDR3. This chain connects TRBV7-6 to TRBJ1-3; D may be TRBD1 (5 bases). The ends were cut back, 0 bases at V and 2 bases at J, with 11 bases in the middle. The CDR3 totals 16 residues. The germline V gene has CDR1 SGHVS and CDR2 FNYEAQ. The CDR3 sequence: CASSLAGGRAGNTIYF. The CDR3 DNA sequence: TGTGCCAGCAGCTTAGCCGGAGGCAGGGCTGGAAACACCATATATTTT.

The table lists this clone with many counts. The same CDR3 is also encoded by other DNA sequences in this sample. The rearrangement uses TRBV11-1 and TRBJ2-3; 12 nucleotides align to TRBD2. CDR1 is SGHAT and CDR2 is FQDESV in the germline V gene (reference sequence). V lost 1 base to trimming and J lost 5 bases; unmatched junction nucleotides: 4. The CDR3 has 16 amino acids. Here the CDR3 DNA reads TGTGCCAGCAGCTTAGGACTAGCGGGAGTAATAGATACGCAGTATTTT. Translating it yields CASSLGLAGVIDTQYF.

V is TRBV7-9 and J is TRBJ1-2; D gene uncertain. CDR1 is SEHNR and CDR2 is FQNEAQ in the germline V gene (reference sequence). V lost 4 bases, J lost 6 bases, and 15 bases lay in between. The CDR3 extends over 14 amino acids. The CDR3 DNA reads TGTGCCAGCAGCTCGGGAGCGACCTTTGATGGCTACACCTTC. Protein product: CASSSGATFDGYTF.

This clone was observed many times. The CDR3 bases are TGCAGTGCCGGACAGGGTTTAGTGGGGGAAAAACTGTTTTTT. Translation: CSAGQGLVGEKLFF. The V gene is TRBV20-1, the J gene TRBJ1-4; 8 bases line up with TRBD1. CDR3 size: 14 residues. Germline-derived CDR1 and CDR2 are DFQATT and SNEGSKA (reference sequence). V lost 6 bases to trimming and J lost 8 bases; unmatched junction nucleotides: 11.

This clone was recorded at least ten times. This sample includes further DNA sequences coding for the same CDR3. The chain carries TRBV14 and TRBJ2-2, with TRBD1 identical over 7 bases. V dropped 5 bases and J dropped 4; count of bases not matched to a gene: 4. The CDR3 consists of 14 residues. CDR1 is SGHDN and CDR2 is FVKESK in the germline V gene. This CDR3 reads CASSDKGATGELFF. Written as DNA, the CDR3 is TGTGCCAGCAGCGATAAGGGGGCCACCGGGGAGCTGTTTTTT.

This chain joins TRBV12-3 or TRBV12-4 and TRBJ1-3; 7 bases agree with TRBD1. The J segment lost 0 bases and the V segment lost 3 bases, leaving 11 bases of the junction unmatched. The CDR3 consists of 18 residues. CDR3 nucleotides: TGTGCCAGCAGTTTGGAGGGACAGCTTTACACCTCTGGAAACACCATATATTTT. Its protein is CASSLEGQLYTSGNTIYF.

This clone was seen at least ten times. The chain carries TRBV5-1 and TRBJ1-1; possibly TRBD1 for D (5 bases). This CDR3 is 14 amino acids long. CDR1 and CDR2 from the germline V gene are SGHRS and YFSETQ. Trimming stripped 3 bases from V and 1 base from J, with 10 bases between. CDR3 sequence (DNA): TGCGCCAGCAGCTGGGGGGGAACGAACACTGAAGCTTTCTTT. Amino acid sequence: CASSWGGTNTEAFF.

Many counts were recorded for this clone. V usage is TRBV5-8 and J usage is TRBJ2-4; unclear D gene. The germline V gene encodes CDR1 SGHTS and CDR2 YDEGEE. The CDR3 has 18 amino acids. The V and J ends lost 7 bases and 2 bases respectively, with 25 bases between them. The CDR3 is CASAPGKFGVESKNIQYF. The CDR3 DNA sequence: TGTGCCAGCGCTCCAGGAAAATTTGGTGTAGAGTCCAAAAACATTCAGTACTTC.

This clone is categorized as medium-sized. The chain recombines TRBV2 with TRBJ1-3; D is uncertain. The CDR3 is 13 amino acids. The V gene lost 7 bases and the J gene lost 0 bases, with 7 bases spanning the gap. Germline V gene sequence: CDR1 SNHLY, CDR2 FYNNEI. CDR3 sequence reads: CASMGNSGNTIYF. The CDR3, as DNA: TGTGCCAGCATGGGGAACTCTGGAAACACCATATATTTT.